The T cell receptor (beta chain) under discussion was sequenced for a study of blood T cell repertoires in COVID-19. For the study at large: Samples representing acute and convalescent COVID-19 were sourced from the United States, Italy and Spain. PBMCs, B-cell-depleted T cells, or T cells provided the cDNA or gDNA that made up the material.

Authors' analysis steps: Nucleated cell number was recorded as an estimate derived from reference gene primer amplification. Here immunoSEQ multiplex PCR was the method, and the copy in TCRdb shows in-frame clones only, minus some. That table gives V, J and clone size, and the DNA gave D and trimming. This sample has about 83,000 clones; around 90% occur once, and the top ten carry about 3%. The clonotype was recovered from a woman between 45 and 60 years old with active or convalescent COVID-19. Material for sequencing was peripheral blood.

This CDR3 reads CSVEGWVRQGIYGYTF. CDR3 in DNA: TGCAGCGTTGAAGGGTGGGTGCGACAGGGAATCTATGGCTACACCTTC. The gene calls are TRBV29-1 and TRBJ1-2, with 7 bases matching TRBD1. With 1 base clipped from V and 4 bases from J, the junction kept 12 bases outside the gene matches. The CDR3 is made up of 16 amino acids. Germline lookup yields CDR1 SQVTM and CDR2 ANQGSEA.